This TCR beta chain was observed in a study of cytomegalovirus exposure and HLA in healthy donors. This PCR relied on a set of 60 Vbeta primers and 13 Jbeta primers. Using immunoSEQ multiplex PCR, the repertoire was profiled, and TCRdb retains in-frame clones only, with some absent. The sample records over 110,000 clones, 78% being singletons. CDR1 is LNHDA and CDR2 is SQIVND in the germline V gene (reference sequence). The CDR3 sequence is 14 residues long. The germline V and J ends were trimmed by 3 bases and 0 bases, with 8 bases remaining between them. The J gene is TRBJ1-1, the V gene TRBV19; D perhaps matches TRBD1 (5 bases). Sequencing was done on a sample of PBMCs. This TCR derives from a woman between 35 and 50 years old in good health and CMV-seropositive. CDR3 coding DNA: TGTGCCAGTAGTATTGACAGAATGAACACTGAAGCTTTCTTT. It translates to CASSIDRMNTEAFF.